This T cell receptor (beta chain) emerged from a study of cytomegalovirus exposure and HLA in healthy donors. Study-level information: Out of 170 million or so T cells, an earlier analysis found about 100 million unique TCR beta sequences in total.

Whole-study results and caveats: Some V segments, TRBV6-2 and TRBV6-3 among them, were indistinguishable and were therefore excluded. An Asian-associated ancestry cluster reportedly showed fewer N-insertions than the approximately 670-donor mean in a later analysis. Across all donors, roughly uniform sequencing depth was an assumption of the presence/absence analyses.

CDR1 is MGHRA and CDR2 is YSYEKL in the germline V gene. The CDR3 contains 14 residues. Unmatched junction bases numbered 3, after V lost 1 base and J lost 4 bases. Points on this clone: Its matching antigen is unknown.

13 Jbeta primers and 60 Vbeta primers were used for the PCR. Data came from immunoSEQ multiplex PCR; TCRdb stores just in-frame clones and leaves some out. The sample lists about 190,000 clones; roughly four fifths were seen once. Material for sequencing was PBMCs. The chain is built from TRBV4-1 and TRBJ1-1; 7 nucleotides agree with TRBD1. This sequence originates from a woman aged 25 to 39 in good health and CMV-seropositive. CDR3 in DNA: TGCGCCAGCAGCCAAGGACAGGGAGGCACTGAAGCTTTCTTT. Translated, it gives CASSQGQGGTEAFF.